A selection of T cell receptor beta chains follows, all from one sample in a study of blood T cell repertoires in COVID-19. Assay: immunoSEQ multiplex PCR; the TCRdb copy retains only in-frame clones and omits some. The sample consists of a few hundred thousand clones, about 86% of them appearing once. The sequenced sample was peripheral blood. These receptors originate from a man aged 55 to 69 who had recovered from COVID-19. CDR3s leave out the opening cysteine and the closing phenylalanine or tryptophan.

V	J	CDR3
TRBV7-9	TRBJ2-7	ASSPGTVSYEQY
TRBV30	TRBJ2-3	AWENGGDTQY
TRBV28	TRBJ1-1	ASNPAGVSTEAF
TRBV18	TRBJ1-5	ASSKGVGLGNQPQH
TRBV9	TRBJ2-1	ASSVGVVQF
TRBV5-6	TRBJ1-2	ASSLSGQPRANYGYT
TRBV19	TRBJ2-1	ASSRLADGPNEQF
TRBV5-1	TRBJ2-3	ASREFTDTQY
TRBV7-9	TRBJ1-1	ASSPVGGRSEAF
TRBV7-9	TRBJ1-1	ASISTGDTEAF
TRBV30	TRBJ1-2	AWSPLPRQGGYT
TRBV7-9	TRBJ2-5	ASNSPWGREETQY
TRBV24-1	TRBJ2-5	ATSDFQGGETQY
TRBV5-1	TRBJ1-1	ASSSDRETEAF
TRBV5-6	TRBJ1-1	ASSLAPPQQKAF
TRBV27	TRBJ2-1	ASSLTGTHDNEQF
TRBV10-3	TRBJ2-1	AISGGTTYNEQF
TRBV11-2	TRBJ2-4	ASSPELFQY
TRBV10-3	TRBJ1-1	AISTWTGGVTEAF
TRBV19	TRBJ1-2	ASSIGRQGLGYT
TRBV4-1	TRBJ1-1	ASSRDRVAEAF
TRBV27	TRBJ1-2	ASSLAGNSGYGYT
TRBV5-1	TRBJ2-7	ASSSSVLEQY
TRBV7-2	TRBJ1-6	ASSSYTRESSYNSPLH
TRBV7-9	TRBJ2-3	ASSPGLSYTDTQY
TRBV24-1	TRBJ1-2	ATSDEGDEGYT
TRBV6-6	TRBJ2-2	ASSPPMGLEKVGELF
TRBV11-3	TRBJ2-5	ASSPGRGAQETQY
TRBV19	TRBJ2-1	ASSIGDRYNEQF
TRBV12-3/TRBV12-4	TRBJ1-5	ASRAGTPGLQH
TRBV3-1/TRBV3-2	TRBJ2-5	ASSLGLAVQETQY
TRBV24-1	TRBJ2-3	ATSAAGGGTDTQY
TRBV7-8	TRBJ2-1	ASSFSQGSHEQF
TRBV6-6	TRBJ1-5	ANARGSNQPQH
TRBV5-1	TRBJ2-5	ASSLTSGGPQETQY
TRBV3-1/TRBV3-2	TRBJ1-1	ATAGGLAYTEAF
TRBV5-4	TRBJ2-1	ATDRVGYNEQF
TRBV5-1	TRBJ2-5	ASSLAPGIQETQY
TRBV3-1/TRBV3-2	TRBJ1-5	ASSPGTGINQPQH
TRBV7-9	TRBJ2-1	ASSLGGTDNEQF
TRBV7-2	TRBJ2-7	ASSLVGTGAYEQY
TRBV30	TRBJ1-1	AWSGRAGTGVTEAF